The source of this T cell receptor (beta chain) is a study of response to subunit inactivated influenza vaccine. J lost 7 bases, V lost 7 bases, and 7 bases had no gene match. CDR1 and CDR2 (germline): SQVTM, ANQGSEA. The CDR3 length is 12 residues. This clonotype turned up a few times. MiXCR was run by TCRdb on the RT-PCR reads, yielding one entry per CDR3 protein. Of 800,000 or so distinct CDR3 sequences in the sample, around 21% were seen once. Sequences were derived from PBMCs from blood, sampled less than 6 days after vaccination. This TCR came from a man in his fifties who received an inactivated influenza vaccine. The chain couples TRBV29-1 to TRBJ1-2, with 9 positions matching TRBD1. The CDR3 bases are TGCAGCGCCGGCGGGACAGGGATTGGCTACACCTTC. This translates into CSAGGTGIGYTF.